Presented here are 10 T cell receptor beta chains from one specimen sequenced in a study of patients and donors after allogeneic stem cell transplantation. Using its own MiXCR run on the RT-PCR reads, TCRdb lists one record per CDR3 protein. The sample has approximately 160,000 distinct CDR3 sequences, roughly 30% seen once; the top ten hold approximately 3.5%. The sequenced sample was blood, either unsorted or a sorted T cell fraction (not recorded which). The receptors were gathered from a human donor who was either an allogeneic HSCT recipient or a stem cell or donor lymphocyte infusion donor (not recorded which). It is not recorded whose cells these are; they may come from a transplant donor.

This clonotype was seen a handful of times. The CDR3 DNA follows: TGCAGTGCTAGAGCGTGGGATGAGCAGTTCTTC. It specifies CSARAWDEQFF. The J gene is TRBJ2-1, the V gene TRBV20-1; D is unclear. V lost 1 base and J 8 bases, leaving 6 bases between the germline ends. Germline lookup yields CDR1 DFQATT and CDR2 SNEGSKA (reference sequence). This CDR3 is built from 11 residues.

This chain connects TRBV6-2 or TRBV6-3 to TRBJ1-2; possibly TRBD1 for D (6 bases). Germline V gene sequence: CDR1 MNHEY, CDR2 SVGEGT. The V gene lost 5 bases and the J gene lost 4 bases, with 11 bases spanning the gap. The CDR3 contains 13 residues. The CDR3 nucleotides are TGTGCCAGCAGTCCACGACAGGTCTATGGCTACACCTTC. This translates into CASSPRQVYGYTF.

This clonotype was seen only a few times. The CDR3 sequence is CSARDLNQAGYGYTF. The CDR3 nucleotides are TGCAGTGCTAGAGATCTGAACCAGGCGGGGTATGGCTACACCTTC. The chain has TRBV20-1 and TRBJ1-2; no firm D call. Germline V CDR1 and CDR2: DFQATT, SNEGSKA (reference sequence). Trimming took 0 bases from V and 5 from J, leaving 16 bases between them. This CDR3 spans 15 amino acids.

This clonotype was seen a handful of times. The gene calls are TRBV7-2 and TRBJ1-2; tentatively, D is TRBD1 (5 bases). The CDR3 sequence is 16 residues long. Germline CDR1 reads SGHTA; CDR2 reads FQGNSA. With 1 base removed from V and 6 bases from J, the gap between germline ends came to 18 bases. The CDR3 nucleotides are TGTGCCAGCAGCTTAGATGGGGCGGGCAGATTAAATGGCTACACCTTC. It codes for CASSLDGAGRLNGYTF.

In its sample, this clonotype was seen a few times. The J gene is TRBJ1-2, the V gene TRBV6-6; D possibly corresponds to TRBD1 (5 bases). The CDR3 is 14 amino acids. Germline CDR1 reads MNHNY; CDR2 reads SVGAGI (reference sequence). V lost 6 bases, J lost 8 bases, and 19 bases lay in between. The chain's CDR3 is CASSPPGGRGGYTF. CDR3 DNA: TGTGCCAGCAGCCCCCCTGGGGGGAGAGGGGGCTACACCTTC.

The chain has TRBV7-3 and TRBJ2-5, with a tentative D call TRBD2 (5 bases). This CDR3 region has 18 residues. CDR1 is SGHTA, CDR2 FQGTGA, per germline. V was cut by 3 bases and J by 4 bases, with 24 bases left in between. CDR3 DNA sequence: TGTGCCAGCAGCTTTTACCAAGACCCGGGGTTAGTTAGAGAGACCCAGTACTTC. Residues: CASSFYQDPGLVRETQYF.

V is TRBV4-2 and J is TRBJ2-2; tentative D call: TRBD2 (6 bases). The germline V and J ends were trimmed by 0 bases and 2 bases, with 22 bases remaining between them. The germline gives CDR1 LGHNA, CDR2 YNFKEQ. This CDR3 contains 20 residues. In nucleotides, the CDR3 is TGTGCCAGCAGCCAAGAATGGACGGCGGGATCCCCGATAAACACCGGGGAGCTGTTTTTT. This codes for CASSQEWTAGSPINTGELFF.

The chain carries TRBV30 and TRBJ2-5, with D unclear. Deletions cut 0 bases from V and 4 bases from J, with 6 bases between. CDR1 is GTSNPN and CDR2 is SVGIG in the germline V gene (reference sequence). The CDR3 totals 12 residues. CDR3 protein: CAWSVLGETQYF. In DNA form, the CDR3 reads TGTGCCTGGAGTGTACTGGGAGAGACCCAGTACTTC.

This clonotype was seen more than once but under ten times. The V call is TRBV15, the J call TRBJ1-5; TRBD1 is a possible D gene (6 bases). There are 15 residues in the CDR3. Germline V gene data show CDR1 as LNHNV and CDR2 as YYDKDF (reference sequence). V lost 5 bases and J 0 bases, leaving 11 bases between the germline ends. The chain's CDR3 is CATSPGQLSNQPQHF. Here the CDR3 DNA reads TGTGCCACCAGCCCCGGACAGCTTAGCAATCAGCCCCAGCATTTT.

The CDR3 nucleotides are TGTGCCAGCAGCCACTGGGCGTACAATGAGCAGTTCTTC. This sequence encodes CASSHWAYNEQFF. The genes are TRBV9 and TRBJ2-1; D is unresolved. V lost 4 bases, J lost 4 bases, and 9 bases lay in between. This CDR3 contains 13 residues. Germline CDR1 SGDLS, CDR2 YYNGEE.